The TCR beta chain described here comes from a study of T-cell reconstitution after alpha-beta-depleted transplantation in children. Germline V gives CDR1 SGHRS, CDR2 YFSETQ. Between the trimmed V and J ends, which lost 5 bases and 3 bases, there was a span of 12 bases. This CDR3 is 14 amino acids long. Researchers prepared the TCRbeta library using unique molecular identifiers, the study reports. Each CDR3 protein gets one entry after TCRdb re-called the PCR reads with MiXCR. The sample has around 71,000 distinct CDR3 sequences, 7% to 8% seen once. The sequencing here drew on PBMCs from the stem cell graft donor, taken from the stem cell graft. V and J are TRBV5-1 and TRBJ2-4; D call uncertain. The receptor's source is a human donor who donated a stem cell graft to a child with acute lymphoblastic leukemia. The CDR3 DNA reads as TGCGCCAGCAGTTCCAGTGTGGGCAAAAACATTCAGTACTTC. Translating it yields CASSSSVGKNIQYF.